This T cell receptor (beta chain) was sequenced in a study of cytomegalovirus exposure and HLA in healthy donors (TCRdb year 2017). For the wider study: An earlier analysis of about 530 of the donors reported about 260 Gb of sequence data and 117 million unique TCR beta sequences obtained from some 170 million T cells. All discovery cohort repertoires had been generated on a single sequencing platform. The genetic ancestry cluster associated with self-reported Caucasian donors included about four fifths of the approximately 400 genotyped donors. In the later analysis, no new phenotypic data were used to find candidate immune exposures; instead, reliance was placed on TCR beta sequences and their occurrence across donors. Class I and class II HLA loci were covered by the typing at four-digit resolution. The T cell repertoires of 670 or so subjects were profiled by immunosequencing and related to cytomegalovirus serostatus. Donor age, sex, ethnicity and CMV serostatus were compiled together with the repertoire data. To predict cytomegalovirus infection status, the study combined high-throughput TCR immunosequencing, statistical association of individual TCRs with disease status, and machine learning. The number of donors typed differed by locus, with 629-630 for A, B, C, DRB1 and DQB1, roughly 520 for DQA1, some 570 for DPA1, and around 460 for DPB1. To study patterns of TCR occurrence, a later analysis re-analyzed previously published TCR beta repertoires from 500 to 850 donors and added high-resolution HLA genotyping. In a later genetic analysis, genome-wide SNP genotypes for about three fifths of the 666 donors were used, and that subset was treated as a discovery cohort. The study aimed to test whether cataloging public T cell receptors could reveal signatures of past pathogen exposure. Approximately 300 gigabases of sequencing data and approximately 92 million unique TCR sequences made up an early release that covered nearly 650 HLA-typed donors. Besides the first cohort of approximately 670 subjects, a separate validation cohort made up of 120 different subjects was used. In an earlier analysis of roughly 540 of the donors, high-throughput TCR beta sequencing was used to judge whether each TCR beta V gene segment behaved as functional or pseudogenic. Four to six DR-DQ haplotypes were handled as single units for association and clustering because linkage in the cohort was strong. Among roughly 400 genotyped donors of the cohort, an average of about 220,000 unique TCR beta nucleotide sequences was sequenced per donor, of which approximately 18% were non-productive. What the study reported, not specific to this receptor: Some IMGT-functional V segments, including TRBV6-2 and TRBV6-3, could not be distinguished by the 87-base-pair reads and were therefore excluded. According to a later analysis, TCR association rates differed among HLA loci, with DRB1 alleles showing the most associated TCRs and HLA-C alleles showing the fewest. Strong co-occurrence of HLA alleles, especially DR and DQ, made assigning TCR associations to individual alleles difficult. The cohort was sequenced for TCR beta chains only, and without alpha or paired-chain data the features that could be detected were limited. In vitro tests confirmed that a few of the cytomegalovirus-associated TCR beta chains recognize cytomegalovirus antigens. Compared with equally common non-associated chains, HLA-associated TCR beta chains in a later analysis were more clonally expanded and had lower generation probabilities. Across donors, most TCR sequences were observed very rarely, whereas some public TCRs were present in many individuals. In a later analysis, 15,000 to 20,000 TCR beta sequences were associated with specific HLA alleles at a false discovery rate of 0.05. A later analysis found that most CMV-associated TCR beta chains appeared HLA-restricted, with HLA associations seemingly driven largely by CMV exposure. In a later genetic analysis, fewer N-insertions in productive TCRs were reported among donors in an Asian-associated ancestry cluster than the 666-donor mean. In both the original and validation cohorts, the classifier was reported to diagnose cytomegalovirus status with high specificity and sensitivity. According to the authors, the approach could potentially be generalized to other disease states and immunological phenotypes. In an earlier analysis of fewer than 750 of the donors, most TCR beta V segments were observed in productive rearrangements about 87% or about 30% of the time, broadly matching IMGT annotations. CMV serostatus was the only immune exposure information available for the cohort. In the study, approximately 150 TCR beta chains were listed as associated with cytomegalovirus. Some 15 rarely observed V segments, including chromosome 9 orphons, were excluded from the earlier analysis of about 610 of the donors because counts were too low. Correlated functional status among segregating V segments might reflect linkage disequilibrium, but an unknown experimental factor could not be ruled out. A further reported finding was that TCR beta sequences accurately predicted the HLA-A and HLA-B alleles for most subjects in the first cohort. In a later genetic analysis, a missense DCLRE1C variant was associated with V-gene and J-gene trimming of TCR beta chains, and the association was replicated in an independent cohort. The sequencing pipeline was judged likely to have produced a cluster of highly shared sequence variants as a technical artifact. Because HLA typing was unavailable for some donors at each locus, only the typed subset was used in association tests. Roughly uniform sequencing depth across donors was assumed in presence/absence analyses, although this assumption may not hold. Several of the top co-occurrence clusters appeared to be linked to parvovirus B19, influenza, CMV and Epstein-Barr virus, according to a later analysis.

Trimming costs V 1 base and J 1 base, and their ends lie 5 bases apart. For CDR1 and CDR2, the germline V gene lists SQVTM and ANQGSEA. Including the terminal cysteine and phenylalanine, the CDR3 comprises 12 residues. Just CDR3 DNA is preserved here, 36 bases in frame from base 1. The cohort comprised some 730 healthy bone marrow donors. At the time of sampling, all cohort members were nominally healthy, though unrecorded immune exposures were likely present. The donor tested CMV seronegative, placing the donor among the 350 to 400 seronegative members of the cohort. Every donor gave a peripheral blood sample, and the peripheral blood mononuclear cells from that sample were used for TCR beta sequencing. Genomic DNA extraction from the blood cell samples was performed with the Qiagen DNeasy Blood Extraction Kit. Preparation of the library involved the immunoSEQ multiplex PCR assay. The multiplex PCR relied on a mix of 60 forward primers for TCR Vbeta segments and 13 reverse primers for TCR Jbeta segments. The CDR3 region of rearranged TCR beta genes was amplified from genomic DNA by a multiplex PCR assay. On the Illumina HiSeq System, the amplified TCR beta libraries were sequenced as 87-base-pair reads. Per the original workflow: Across the 640 or so repertoires, a later analysis counted 78 million or so unique TCR beta chains, around 10 million of which were shared by at least two donors. Raw reads were error-corrected and collapsed into unique sequences with a nearest-neighbor algorithm that merged closely related sequences to remove PCR and sequencing errors. Alignment of CDR3 sequences to IMGT reference sequences was used to assign V, D and J gene segments. For a sequence to be retained, a match of at least six nucleotides was required to both a V gene segment and a J gene segment. Rearrangements were called productive when the CDR3 lacked stop codons and stayed in frame with V and J; all others were non-productive. Following IMGT convention, CDR3 was defined as the stretch from the second conserved V-encoded cysteine to the conserved J-encoded phenylalanine. Sequences without an unambiguous match to a single V gene segment were excluded from the earlier analysis of approximately 600 of the donors. An earlier analysis of around 600 of the donors classified V segments as functional when productive rearrangements were above 56.7% and as segregating when the standard deviation between donors was above 5%. A statistical classification framework was developed to diagnose cytomegalovirus status using the catalog of TCR beta chain sequences. In a later analysis, TCR nucleotide sequences were compared against IMGT/GENE-DB human TR gene sequences so that V and J genes could be assigned. In a later analysis, CDR3 sequences and most-parsimonious VDJ recombination scenarios were assigned using the TCRdist pipeline. In a later analysis, each TCR beta chain was defined by its CDR3 amino acid sequence together with its V-gene family, and reads lacking a unique V-gene family were excluded. To address suspected cross-contamination and a sequencing artifact, a later analysis removed 450 to 700 highly shared, low-generation-probability nucleotide sequences. In a later analysis, a clonal expansion index for each public chain was calculated from normalized within-repertoire ranks of inferred template counts. A later analysis computed generation probabilities with a VDJ recombination model fitted to out-of-frame rearrangements, and checked the results against IGoR. In a later analysis, TCR-TCR, TCR-HLA and TCR-CMV co-occurrence was scored with hypergeometric tests, and a repertoire-size bias correction was applied to TCR pairs. To estimate false discovery rates, a later analysis permuted the HLA or CMV assignments 20 times. A later analysis grouped co-occurring TCRs with DBSCAN, adding TCRdist sequence similarity when clustering within HLA-allele-positive subsets. Repertoires with fewer than 30,000 or more than 120,000 public chains were left out of co-occurrence clustering, as were four to six repertoires with anomalous nucleotide sharing. In TCRdb, the immuneACCESS table is reduced to in-frame sequences with V and J assigned. These tables do not hold every clone; where another copy was compared, an unresolved V gene accounts for under half, and the others remain unexplained. The V and J calls and clone size come from that table; D and trimming were worked out from the DNA. The sample table lists tens of thousands of clones, roughly 80% of them with a count of one. 4.3% of the sample goes to the ten largest clones.

This clone was seen only once. Its antigen remains undetermined. The record has no base qualities; no much larger clone is one base away. Recombination joined TRBV29-1 with TRBJ2-7; confidence is insufficient to name the D gene. The specimen sequenced was PBMCs. The clonotype was recovered from a man between 25 and 39 years old in good health and CMV-seronegative. The CDR3 reads as follows: CSVEGQSYEQYF. The DNA sequence is given as TGCAGCGTTGAAGGGCAGTCCTACGAGCAGTACTTC.